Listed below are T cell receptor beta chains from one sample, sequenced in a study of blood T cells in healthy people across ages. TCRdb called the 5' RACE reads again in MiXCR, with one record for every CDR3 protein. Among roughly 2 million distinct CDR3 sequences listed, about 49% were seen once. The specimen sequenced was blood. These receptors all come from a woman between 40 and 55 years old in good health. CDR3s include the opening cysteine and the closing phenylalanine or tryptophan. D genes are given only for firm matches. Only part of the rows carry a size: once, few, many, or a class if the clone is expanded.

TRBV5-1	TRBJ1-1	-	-	CASAPLMNTEAFF	TGCGCCAGCGCCCCTCTGATGAACACTGAAGCTTTCTTT
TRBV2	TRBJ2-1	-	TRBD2	CASSDQTSGTIPQFF	TGTGCCAGCAGTGACCAGACTAGCGGGACAATACCGCAGTTCTTC
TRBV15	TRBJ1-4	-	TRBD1	CATSRDGGTGTEKLFF	TGTGCCACCAGCAGAGATGGCGGGACAGGGACTGAAAAACTGTTTTTT
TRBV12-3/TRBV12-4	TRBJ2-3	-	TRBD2	CASVGGDTQYF	TGTGCCAGCGTGGGGGGGGATACGCAGTATTTT
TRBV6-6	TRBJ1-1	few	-	CASSSGRVGSNTEAFF	TGTGCCAGCAGTTCCGGGCGAGTAGGTTCGAACACTGAAGCTTTCTTT
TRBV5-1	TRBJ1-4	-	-	CASHGRTNEKLFF	TGCGCCAGCCACGGACGGACTAATGAAAAACTGTTTTTT
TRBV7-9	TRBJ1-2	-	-	CASSLAGSIGYGYTF	TGTGCCAGCAGCTTAGCGGGATCTATTGGCTATGGCTACACCTTC
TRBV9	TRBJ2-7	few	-	CASSVDRANEQYF	TGTGCCAGCAGCGTAGATCGGGCGAACGAGCAGTACTTC
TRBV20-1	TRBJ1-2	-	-	CSATWTGHGYTF	TGCAGTGCCACGTGGACGGGCCATGGCTACACCTTC
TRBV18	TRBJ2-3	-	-	CASAPIGSDTQYF	TGTGCCAGCGCACCAATAGGGTCAGATACGCAGTATTTT
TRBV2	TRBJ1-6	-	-	CASSGVVGSPFHF	TGTGCCAGCAGTGGCGTCGTGGGTTCACCCTTCCACTTT
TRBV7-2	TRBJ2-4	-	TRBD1	CASGGTGTNIQYF	TGTGCCAGCGGTGGGACAGGGACAAACATTCAGTACTTC
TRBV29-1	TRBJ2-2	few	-	CSVEQGNTGELFF	TGCAGCGTTGAACAGGGTAACACCGGGGAGCTGTTTTTT
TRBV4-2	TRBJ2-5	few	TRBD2	CASSQDLGLAGGAGTQYF	TGTGCCAGCAGCCAAGATCTGGGGCTAGCGGGCGGAGCTGGCACCCAGTACTTC
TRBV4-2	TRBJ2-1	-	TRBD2	CASSQVAGNSYNEQFF	TGTGCCAGCAGCCAAGTAGCGGGTAACTCCTACAATGAGCAGTTCTTC
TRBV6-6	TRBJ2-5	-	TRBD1	CASSFPDRAQETQYF	TGTGCCAGCAGTTTCCCGGACAGGGCGCAAGAGACCCAGTACTTC